The clone carrying this TCR beta chain was seen a single time. CDR1 DFQATT and CDR2 SNEGSKA come from the germline V gene (reference sequence). CDR3 size: 13 residues. V shed 3 bases and J shed 2 bases, with 11 bases lying between them. The data derive from a study of blood T cell repertoires in COVID-19. Produced via immunoSEQ multiplex PCR; TCRdb's table is partial and in-frame only. Of 300,000 to 400,000 clones listed, around nine tenths were seen once; the top ten hold around 2.6%. The study drew participants aged about 18 to 95 years from some 23 US areas. This receptor was taken from a man aged 60 to 75 who had recovered from COVID-19. The chain links TRBV20-1 to TRBJ2-7; possible D gene TRBD2, 5 bases. The sample consisted of PBMCs or T cells enriched from blood (not recorded which). CDR3 DNA sequence: TGCAGTGCTAGTTTGGGAGTCACCTACGAGCAGTACTTC. Protein product: CSASLGVTYEQYF.